This TCR beta chain was sequenced in a study of blood T cell repertoires in COVID-19. Methods used by the authors: Estimation of nucleated cell counts was performed using reference gene primer amplification. Here immunoSEQ multiplex PCR was the method, and the copy in TCRdb shows in-frame clones only, minus some. Clone size and the V and J calls come from that table; the DNA yielded D and trimming. The repertoire holds over 40,000 clones, with approximately 91% as singletons. With V trimmed by 1 base and J by 0 bases, 7 bases remained unmatched. The CDR3 is 19 amino acids. Germline lookup yields CDR1 LNHDA and CDR2 SQIVND (reference sequence).

The receptor's source is a woman older than 75 with acute or convalescent COVID-19. V usage is TRBV19 and J usage is TRBJ2-1, with TRBD2 matching over 12 bases. The sequenced sample consisted of peripheral blood. This chain's CDR3 is CASSIAASGRGSSYNEQFF. CDR3 DNA sequence: TGTGCCAGTAGTATAGCCGCTAGCGGGAGGGGGAGCTCCTACAATGAGCAGTTCTTC.